These 27 T cell receptor beta chains originate from one sample sequenced in a study of T cell repertoires in cytomegalovirus infection. The antigens for these receptors are not known. TCRdb recomputed calls from the reads with MiXCR, one row per CDR3 protein. In the table there are around 570,000 distinct CDR3 sequences, almost 40% of which are singletons. The sequencing here drew on cultured PBMCs, taken from culture after CMV antigen stimulation. The receptor set was obtained from a human donor in good health (CMV status not recorded). Some clones in this sample may be carry-over from other donors' samples.

This clonotype was recorded only once. The chain recombines TRBV10-3 with TRBJ2-7; 8 nucleotides agree with TRBD1. From germline, CDR1 is ENHRY and CDR2 SYGVKD. The CDR3 spans 14 residues. The ends lost 6 bases at V and 3 bases at J; junction bases unmatched: 7. The CDR3 loop is CAISPGQGSYEQYF. DNA for the CDR3: TGTGCCATCAGCCCCGGACAGGGCAGCTACGAGCAGTACTTC.

This chain connects TRBV7-9 to TRBJ2-5, with no clear D. The CDR3 totals 13 residues. The V end lost 3 bases, the J end lost 2 bases, and 7 bases lay between the germline ends. Germline V gene data show CDR1 as SEHNR and CDR2 as FQNEAQ (reference sequence). The CDR3 reads CASSFPPQETQYF. The CDR3 DNA sequence: TGTGCCAGCAGCTTTCCACCTCAAGAGACCCAGTACTTC. The full variable domain, in which reference TRBV7-9 and TRBJ2-5 provide the parts outside the CDR3, is DTGVSQNPRHKITKRGQNVTFRCDPISEHNRLYWYRQTLGQGPEFLTYFQNEAQLEKSRLLSDRFSAERPKGSFSTLEIQRTEQGDSAMYLCASSFPPQETQYFGPGTRLLVL.

The genes are TRBV7-8 and TRBJ2-5, with 15 positions matching TRBD2. The CDR3 runs to 16 residues. Germline CDR1 reads SGHVS; CDR2 reads FQNEAQ. V lost 3 bases and J lost 5; bases outside the gene matches: 4. The CDR3 region is CASSFLGLAGGETQYF. The CDR3 coding sequence is TGTGCCAGCAGCTTCCTAGGACTAGCGGGGGGGGAGACCCAGTACTTC. The full variable domain, in which reference TRBV7-8 and TRBJ2-5 provide the parts outside the CDR3, is GAGVSQSPRYKVAKRGQDVALRCDPISGHVSLFWYQQALGQGPEFLTYFQNEAQLDKSGLPSDRFFAERPEGSVSTLKIQRTQQEDSAVYLCASSFLGLAGGETQYFGPGTRLLVL.

The chain uses TRBV7-2 and TRBJ2-1; TRBD2 matches at 11 bases. This CDR3 has 16 residues. Germline V CDR1 and CDR2: SGHTA, FQGNSA. Trimming cost V 6 bases and J 2 bases; bases outside gene matches: 6. The CDR3, as DNA: TGTGCCAGCAGTAGTAGCGGGGGGGTGACCTACAATGAGCAGTTCTTC. Translated, it gives CASSSSGGVTYNEQFF.

This clonotype was observed many times. The chain uses TRBV7-2 and TRBJ2-7; D is undetermined. Germline CDR1 and CDR2: SGHTA and FQGNSA. The CDR3 is made up of 13 amino acids. Trimming pared 4 bases from V and 3 bases from J, leaving 10 bases between. The CDR3 spells CASSSDPFYEQYF. CDR3 sequence (DNA): TGTGCCAGCAGCTCCGACCCCTTCTACGAGCAGTACTTC.

The CDR3 DNA reads TGTGCCAGCAGCTTAGCGGGACAGATAGACAACAATGAGCAGTTCTTC. It is translated as CASSLAGQIDNNEQFF. The V call is TRBV7-6, the J call TRBJ2-1; the match to TRBD1 covers 7 bases. The CDR3 spans 16 residues. Germline V CDR1 and CDR2: SGHVS, FNYEAQ. The V and J ends lost 0 bases and 5 bases, in that order; junction bases with no gene match: 7.

This clonotype has a handful of counts. This chain's CDR3 is CASSPSAGAVLDTQYF. CDR3 nucleotides: TGTGCCAGCAGTCCCTCGGCGGGCGCCGTGCTAGATACGCAGTATTTT. V is TRBV6-8 and J is TRBJ2-3; D might be TRBD2 (5 bases). The ends were cut back, 5 bases at V and 5 bases at J, with 20 bases in the middle. Per the germline V gene, CDR1 is MNHGY and CDR2 is SAAAGT. The CDR3 is made up of 16 amino acids.

This rearrangement joins TRBV7-2 to TRBJ2-7, with TRBD2 matching over 8 bases. Trimming at V came to 4 bases and at J to 2 bases, leaving 7 bases not matched to a gene. The CDR3 runs 15 residues. Germline V lookup: CDR1 SGHTA, CDR2 FQGNSA. CDR3 sequence (DNA): TGTGCCAGCAGCTCAAGCGGGGGCCCCACCTACGAGCAGTACTTC. Protein: CASSSSGGPTYEQYF. Based on the CDR3 plus reference TRBV7-2 and TRBJ2-7, the full variable domain is GAGVSQSPSNKVTEKGKDVELRCDPISGHTALYWYRQSLGQGLEFLIYFQGNSAPDKSGLPSDRFSAERTGGSVSTLTIQRTQQEDSAVYLCASSSSGGPTYEQYFGPGTRLTVT.

This clonotype was counted a few times. V usage is TRBV10-3 and J usage is TRBJ1-5; TRBD1 agrees at 10 bases. CDR3 size: 13 residues. The germline V gene has CDR1 ENHRY and CDR2 SYGVKD. V was pared by 6 bases and J by 9 bases, with 5 bases of the junction left unmatched. The CDR3 DNA sequence: TGTGCCATCAGGGGGACAGGGGATGGGCCCCAGCATTTT. Translating gives CAIRGTGDGPQHF.

The chain joins TRBV28 to TRBJ2-3, with D perhaps given as TRBD1 or TRBD2 (7 bases each). V was pared by 6 bases and J by 5 bases, with 15 bases between. The CDR3 covers 14 residues. Germline CDR1 MDHEN, CDR2 SYDVKM. DNA of the CDR3: TGTGCCAGCAGACAGGGAGGGGGCCGAGATACGCAGTATTTT. Translation: CASRQGGGRDTQYF. The whole variable domain, filled in from reference TRBV28 and TRBJ2-3, reads DVKVTQSSRYLVKRTGEKVFLECVQDMDHENMFWYRQDPGLGLRLIYFSYDVKMKEKGDIPEGYSVSREKKERFSLILESASTNQTSMYLCASRQGGGRDTQYFGPGTRLTVL.

This clonotype was found a few times. This chain links TRBV7-2 with TRBJ1-3, with D possibly matching TRBD1 (5 bases). V gave up 5 bases and J gave up 1 base, with 12 bases separating them. The CDR3 covers 15 residues. Germline assignment: CDR1 SGHTA and CDR2 FQGNSA. CDR3 loop: CASSRGGGSGNTIYF. CDR3 nucleotides: TGTGCCAGCAGCCGCGGTGGGGGGTCTGGAAACACCATATATTTT.

The chain couples TRBV2 to TRBJ2-7, with 13 bases that match TRBD2. J gave up 0 bases and V 2 bases, and 1 base lay outside the gene matches. The CDR3 consists of 16 residues. Germline-derived CDR1 and CDR2 are SNHLY and FYNNEI. In DNA form, the CDR3 reads TGTGCCAGCAGTGAATGGACTAGCGGGAGCTCCTACGAGCAGTACTTC. It specifies CASSEWTSGSSYEQYF.

This rearrangement joins TRBV12-3 or TRBV12-4 to TRBJ2-3; tentatively, D is TRBD2 (6 bases). The CDR3 has 15 amino acids. Trimming pared 3 bases from V and 2 bases from J, leaving 12 bases between. The CDR3 DNA is TGTGCCAGCAGTTTTTCCAGGGACTCCACAGATACGCAGTATTTT. The encoded protein is CASSFSRDSTDTQYF.

Remarks on this clonotype: It is likely a read error, because the conserved phenylalanine at the end of the CDR3 is missing. The DNA is omitted, as the CDR3 cannot be located on it reliably, and the CDR3 follows TCRdb's listing. The chain links TRBV4-1 to TRBJ2-5; the table names TRBD1, a call not compared with the DNA. Germline CDR1 MGHRA, CDR2 YSYEKL. The length of the CDR3 is 15 amino acids, counting both ends. CDR3 sequence reads: CASSQVVVLPLDRVY.

This clonotype was observed a single time. The chain has TRBV29-1 and TRBJ2-5, with D perhaps TRBD1 or TRBD2 (5 bases each). The CDR3 length is 15 residues. Germline CDR1 reads SQVTM; CDR2 reads ANQGSEA. V was shortened by 8 bases and J by 3 bases, with 22 bases between the two germline ends. CDR3: CSTPLRGAGEETQYF. DNA of the CDR3: TGCAGCACACCACTCCGAGGGGCGGGTGAAGAGACCCAGTACTTC.

The genes are TRBV19 and TRBJ2-3, with 8 bases fitting TRBD2. Losses at the gene ends were 5 bases for V and 10 bases for J; bases not matched to a gene: 14. The germline V gene has CDR1 LNHDA and CDR2 SQIVND (reference sequence). The CDR3 loop spans 15 amino acids. This CDR3 reads CASSLIGGARAAQYF. The CDR3 nucleotides are TGTGCCAGTAGTTTAATCGGGGGGGCCAGGGCGGCGCAGTATTTT.

This chain uses TRBV10-3 with TRBJ2-1; 10 bases are shared with TRBD2. CDR1 is ENHRY and CDR2 is SYGVKD in the germline V gene. Germline trimming cut 7 bases from V and 3 bases from J; bases unmatched to any gene: 3. This CDR3 has 14 residues. The CDR3 loop reads CAITSGRDYNEQFF. CDR3 in DNA: TGTGCCATCACCAGCGGGAGGGACTACAATGAGCAGTTCTTC.

The chain uses TRBV7-3 and TRBJ2-3; TRBD2 matches at 14 bases. With 8 bases clipped from V and 14 bases from J, the junction kept 9 bases outside the gene matches. The germline gives CDR1 SGHTA, CDR2 FQGTGA. The CDR3 covers 13 residues. In nucleotides, the CDR3 is TGTGCCAGCCTACTTGGGACTAGCGGGGGAGCGTATTTT. As protein: CASLLGTSGGAYF.

The J gene is TRBJ2-1, the V gene TRBV6-2 or TRBV6-3; TRBD1 matches 7 bases. After removal of 2 bases from V and 2 bases from J, the junction contained 6 bases not matched to a gene. The germline gives CDR1 MNHEY, CDR2 SVGEGT. The CDR3 sequence is 16 residues long. Written as DNA, the CDR3 is TGTGCCAGCAGTTACAGGGGGCCTGACCCCTACAATGAGCAGTTCTTC. This gives the protein CASSYRGPDPYNEQFF.

The genes are TRBV28 and TRBJ2-2; 8 nucleotides align to TRBD1. The CDR3 is 17 amino acids. Germline CDR1 reads MDHEN; CDR2 reads SYDVKM. With V trimmed by 5 bases and J by 5 bases, 13 bases remained unmatched. The CDR3: CASSLVWGQEGTGELFF. In DNA form, the CDR3 reads TGTGCCAGCAGTCTCGTTTGGGGACAGGAGGGAACCGGGGAGCTGTTTTTT.

The table lists this clonotype with a few counts. The V call is TRBV4-1, the J call TRBJ2-7; 7 bases are a match to TRBD2. Germline CDR1 reads MGHRA; CDR2 reads YSYEKL. V lost 5 bases, J lost 3 bases, and 7 bases stayed unmatched. This CDR3 comprises 14 residues. In nucleotides, the CDR3 is TGCGCCAGCAGCTCCACATGGACTAGCTACGAGCAGTACTTC. This gives the protein CASSSTWTSYEQYF.

The chain carries TRBV29-1 and TRBJ1-3, with no clear D. V lost 7 bases, J lost 0 bases, and 16 bases lay in between. The V gene's germline CDR1 is SQVTM and CDR2 ANQGSEA. This CDR3 is built from 15 residues. The CDR3 sequence: CSATRGWNSGNTIYF. The CDR3 coding sequence is TGCAGCGCGACCAGAGGGTGGAACTCTGGAAACACCATATATTTT.

This chain connects TRBV6-2 or TRBV6-3 to TRBJ2-1; 10 nucleotides agree with TRBD1. The V segment lost 4 bases and the J segment 7 bases; nucleotides outside the gene matches: 10. Germline-derived CDR1 and CDR2 are MNHEY and SVGEGT. The CDR3 has 16 residues. The CDR3 here is CASSSAPGQGRNEQFF. CDR3 sequence (DNA): TGTGCCAGCAGTTCAGCGCCGGGACAGGGGAGGAATGAGCAGTTCTTC.

This clonotype was seen a handful of times. V gene TRBV7-9 combines with J gene TRBJ1-3; tentative D call: TRBD1 (5 bases). Germline V gene data show CDR1 as SEHNR and CDR2 as FQNEAQ (reference sequence). V shed 4 bases and J shed 4 bases, with 17 bases lying between them. The CDR3 loop spans 16 amino acids. The CDR3: CASSSLGRTAGNTIYF. The CDR3 DNA sequence: TGTGCCAGCAGCTCCCTGGGACGGACGGCAGGAAACACCATATATTTT.

This clonotype was recorded a few times. The chain uses TRBV7-2 and TRBJ2-2; D ambiguous. In germline, CDR1 is SGHTA, CDR2 FQGNSA. V lost 2 bases and J lost 5, with 21 bases in between. This CDR3 has 18 residues. The CDR3, as DNA: TGTGCCAGCAGCTTATACCCACCCTCGTCAGCCACGACCGGGGAGCTGTTTTTT. Its protein product is CASSLYPPSSATTGELFF.

This clonotype was observed a few times. The V gene is TRBV6-2 or TRBV6-3, the J gene TRBJ2-1; D is undetermined. V lost 3 bases to trimming and J lost 1 base, with 10 bases between them. The CDR3 consists of 15 residues. The germline gives CDR1 MNHEY, CDR2 SVGEGT. The CDR3 loop reads CASSYLGRSYNEQFF. In DNA form, the CDR3 reads TGTGCCAGCAGTTATCTCGGGCGGTCCTACAATGAGCAGTTCTTC.

This clonotype has a handful of counts. J is TRBJ2-5 and V is TRBV7-6, with 10 bases identical to TRBD1. Germline lookup yields CDR1 SGHVS and CDR2 FNYEAQ. This CDR3 contains 15 residues. Trimming cost V 4 bases and J 2 bases; bases outside gene matches: 4. The CDR3 coding sequence is TGTGCCAGCAGCTGGGACAGGGGTGGGCAAGAGACCCAGTACTTC. Residues: CASSWDRGGQETQYF.